The 17 T cell receptor beta chains in this list originate from one sample, sequenced in a study of T cell responses to AZD1222 COVID-19 vaccine (dated by TCRdb to the early 2020s). Taken with the paper, the label for time point translates to: baseline before first vaccination. Library generation was performed with the immunoSEQ multiplex PCR assay. TCRdb re-hosts the immuneACCESS table, in-frame sequences only. Its copies lack some clones; in the studies checked, an unresolved V gene accounts for under half of them, and the cause for the rest is not known. The sample table records 150,000 or so clones; 85% to 95% of these occur just once. 1.2% to 1.5% of the sample rests with the top ten. The sequencing here drew on peripheral blood, taken on day 0 of AZD1222 vaccination. These receptors originate from an adult in good health.

The chain uses TRBV30 and TRBJ2-2, with 8 bases identical to TRBD1. This CDR3 comprises 16 residues. V lost 1 base to trimming and J lost 1 base; unmatched junction nucleotides: 5. Germline CDR1 is GTSNPN and CDR2 is SVGIG (reference sequence). CDR3 bases: TGTGCCTGGAGTGACCCGGGACAGGTGAACACCGGGGAGCTGTTTTTT. Protein sequence: CAWSDPGQVNTGELFF. Variable domain in full (rest from reference TRBV30 and TRBJ2-2): SQTIHQWPATLVQPVGSPLSLECTVEGTSNPNLYWYRQAAGRGLQLLFYSVGIGQISSEVPQNLSASRPQDRQFILSSKKLLLSDSGFYLCAWSDPGQVNTGELFFGEGSRLTVL.

This rearrangement joins TRBV11-2 to TRBJ1-3; D is uncertain. Germline CDR1 is SGHAT and CDR2 is FQNNGV. The CDR3 totals 15 residues. Trimming pared 5 bases from V and 3 bases from J, leaving 14 bases between. The CDR3 protein is CASSPFGPGGNTIYF. In DNA form, the CDR3 reads TGTGCCAGCAGCCCTTTTGGTCCGGGTGGAAACACCATATATTTT.

The chain links TRBV19 to TRBJ1-3; D unclear. Germline V CDR1 and CDR2: LNHDA, SQIVND (reference sequence). Between the trimmed V and J ends, which lost 7 bases and 0 bases, there was a span of 10 bases. This CDR3 has 14 residues. CDR3: CASKSGSSGNTIYF. The CDR3 nucleotides read TGTGCCAGTAAAAGCGGTAGCTCTGGAAACACCATATATTTT.

The CDR3 reads CASSISSGSYEQYF. CDR3 nucleotide sequence: TGTGCCAGTAGTATCTCTAGCGGGAGTTACGAGCAGTACTTC. This chain uses TRBV19 with TRBJ2-7; TRBD2 aligns across 10 bases. The CDR3 has 14 amino acids. The J segment lost 4 bases and the V segment lost 3 bases, leaving 3 bases of the junction unmatched. Germline assignment: CDR1 LNHDA and CDR2 SQIVND (reference sequence).

This rearrangement joins TRBV7-3 to TRBJ2-7; D not resolved. V was cut by 5 bases and J by 5 bases, with 13 bases left in between. This CDR3 region has 13 residues. The germline V gene has CDR1 SGHTA and CDR2 FQGTGA. The DNA for the CDR3 is TGTGCCAGCAGCCGAGACGGTTACGACGAGCAGTACTTC. This encodes CASSRDGYDEQYF.

This chain links TRBV5-1 with TRBJ1-2, with 7 bases fitting TRBD1. Trimming took 2 bases from V and 4 from J; bases not matched to a gene: 8. From germline, CDR1 is SGHRS and CDR2 YFSETQ. The CDR3 consists of 15 residues. The CDR3 loop reads CASSFLETGPYGYTF. CDR3 DNA: TGCGCCAGCAGCTTCCTAGAGACAGGGCCCTATGGCTACACCTTC.

This clone turned up a few times. The chain joins TRBV19 to TRBJ2-3, with D perhaps matching TRBD1 (5 bases). V was shortened by 5 bases and J by 1 base, with 16 bases between the two germline ends. CDR1 and CDR2 (germline): LNHDA, SQIVND (reference sequence). The CDR3 extends over 16 amino acids. The CDR3 loop is CASSAQGLVGTDTQYF. The CDR3 coding sequence is TGTGCCAGTAGTGCCCAGGGTCTGGTGGGCACAGATACGCAGTATTTT.

This chain joins TRBV19 and TRBJ1-2; 8 bases fit TRBD1. This CDR3 contains 13 residues. Trimming at V came to 7 bases and at J to 6 bases, leaving 7 bases not matched to a gene. Germline V gene sequence: CDR1 LNHDA, CDR2 SQIVND (reference sequence). The CDR3 bases are TGTGCCAGTAACCCCGGACAGGGCAATGGCTACACCTTC. Translation gives CASNPGQGNGYTF.

The chain joins TRBV23-1 to TRBJ1-2; 8 bases line up with TRBD1. TRBV23-1 is designated an ORF whose function remains uncertain. The CDR3 loop spans 15 amino acids. The V segment lost 0 bases and the J segment 2 bases; nucleotides outside the gene matches: 2. CDR3 in amino acids: CASSQSRQGNYGYTF. CDR3 nucleotide sequence: TGCGCCAGCAGTCAATCCAGACAGGGGAACTATGGCTACACCTTC.

Only a few counts were recorded for this clone. The chain joins TRBV3-1 (or the pseudogene TRBV3-2) to TRBJ1-6; D unclear. There are 13 residues in the CDR3. Germline assignment: CDR1 LGHDT and CDR2 YNNKEL (reference sequence). The germline V and J ends were trimmed by 6 bases and 5 bases, with 8 bases remaining between them. CDR3 sequence: CASSDTDNSPLHF. CDR3 nucleotides: TGTGCCAGCAGTGATACCGATAATTCACCCCTCCACTTT.

This clone was counted once. J is TRBJ1-2 and V is TRBV28, with 8 bases fitting TRBD1. Germline loops: CDR1 MDHEN, CDR2 SYDVKM. V was pared by 7 bases and J by 7 bases, with 11 bases of the junction left unmatched. The CDR3 spans 14 residues. The CDR3 DNA reads TGTGCCAGCATTGAGGGCAGGGGGCGGTCTGGCTACACCTTC. It encodes CASIEGRGRSGYTF.

The CDR3 DNA sequence: TGCGCCAGCAGCCAAGATCGGGTGGGGGAGCTGTTTTTT. It encodes CASSQDRVGELFF. The gene calls are TRBV4-1 and TRBJ2-2; D ambiguous. V lost 0 bases and J 8 bases, leaving 7 bases between the germline ends. Germline V gives CDR1 MGHRA, CDR2 YSYEKL. The CDR3 covers 13 residues.

J is TRBJ2-3 and V is TRBV2; 13 bases align to TRBD2. CDR1 is SNHLY and CDR2 is FYNNEI in the germline V gene. The junction had 3 bases not matched to a gene; V was cut back by 1 base and J by 2 bases. The CDR3 consists of 17 residues. CDR3: CASSEEGLAGDTDTQYF. Written as DNA, the CDR3 is TGTGCCAGCAGTGAAGAAGGACTAGCGGGGGACACAGATACGCAGTATTTT.

The V call is TRBV19, the J call TRBJ2-7, with 10 bases matching TRBD1. Trimming at V came to 8 bases and at J to 0 bases, leaving 7 bases not matched to a gene. CDR1 and CDR2 (germline): LNHDA, SQIVND (reference sequence). CDR3 size: 15 residues. The CDR3 region has the DNA TGTGCCAGTGCCCCGGGACAGGGGAGCTCCTACGAGCAGTACTTC. Protein sequence: CASAPGQGSSYEQYF. Drawing the rest from reference TRBV19 and TRBJ2-7, the complete variable domain is DGGITQSPKYLFRKEGQNVTLSCEQNLNHDAMYWYRQDPGQGLRLIYYSQIVNDFQKGDIAEGYSVSREKKESFPLTVTSAQKNPTAFYLCASAPGQGSSYEQYFGPGTRLTVT.

This chain links TRBV28 with TRBJ1-5, with 7 bases lining up with TRBD1. Looked up from germline, CDR1 is MDHEN and CDR2 is SYDVKM. Germline trimming cut 4 bases from V and 0 bases from J; bases unmatched to any gene: 3. CDR3 size: 15 residues. CDR3 loop: CASSSGQFSNQPQHF. The CDR3 coding sequence is TGTGCCAGCAGTTCGGGACAGTTTAGCAATCAGCCCCAGCATTTT.

The chain couples TRBV18 to TRBJ2-2, with 7 positions matching TRBD1. V lost 3 bases, J lost 7 bases, and 11 bases stayed unmatched. The germline CDR1 and CDR2 sequences are KGHSH and LQKENI. CDR3 size: 16 residues. DNA for the CDR3: TGTGCCAGCTCACCGGCCCTAGGGGGCTCAATCGGGGAGCTGTTTTTT. Translating gives CASSPALGGSIGELFF.

This chain joins TRBV15 and TRBJ1-1, with 7 bases that match TRBD1. The CDR3 consists of 14 residues. CDR1 LNHNV and CDR2 YYDKDF come from the germline V gene (reference sequence). With V trimmed by 3 bases and J by 2 bases, 3 bases remained unmatched. CDR3 residues: CATSSWDRNTEAFF. The CDR3 DNA is TGTGCCACCAGCAGTTGGGACAGAAACACTGAAGCTTTCTTT.